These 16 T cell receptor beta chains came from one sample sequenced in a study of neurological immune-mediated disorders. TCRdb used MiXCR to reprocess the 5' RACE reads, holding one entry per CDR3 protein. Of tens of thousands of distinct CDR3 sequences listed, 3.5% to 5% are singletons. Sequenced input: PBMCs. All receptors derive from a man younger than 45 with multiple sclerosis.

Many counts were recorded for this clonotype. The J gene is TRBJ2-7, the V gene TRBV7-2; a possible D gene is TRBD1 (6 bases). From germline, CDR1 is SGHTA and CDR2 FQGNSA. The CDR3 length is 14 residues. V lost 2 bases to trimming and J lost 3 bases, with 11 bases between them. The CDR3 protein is CASSLQWDNYEQYF. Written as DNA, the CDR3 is TGTGCCAGCAGCTTACAATGGGACAACTACGAGCAGTACTTC.

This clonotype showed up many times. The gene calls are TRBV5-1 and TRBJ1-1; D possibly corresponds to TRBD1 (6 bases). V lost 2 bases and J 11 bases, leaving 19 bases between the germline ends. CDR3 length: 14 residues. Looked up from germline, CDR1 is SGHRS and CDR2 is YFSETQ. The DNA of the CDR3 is TGCGCCAGCAGCTTCAATAGGGGGGGCCGGATGGCTTTCTTT. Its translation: CASSFNRGGRMAFF.

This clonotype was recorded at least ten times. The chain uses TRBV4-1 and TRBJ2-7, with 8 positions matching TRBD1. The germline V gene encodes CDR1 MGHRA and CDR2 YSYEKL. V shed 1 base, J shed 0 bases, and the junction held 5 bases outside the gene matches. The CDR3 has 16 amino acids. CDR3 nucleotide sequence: TGCGCCAGCAGCCAAGTTAGCACAGGGGGCTCCTACGAGCAGTACTTC. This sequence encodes CASSQVSTGGSYEQYF.

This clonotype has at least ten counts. CDR3 amino acids: CSAPDRGVMNTEAFF. CDR3 DNA: TGCAGTGCACCCGACAGGGGGGTCATGAACACTGAAGCTTTCTTT. This sequence joins TRBV20-1 and TRBJ1-1, with 9 bases matching TRBD1. This CDR3 is 15 amino acids long. Germline V gene data show CDR1 as DFQATT and CDR2 as SNEGSKA (reference sequence). The trim removed 6 bases at V and 0 bases at J, leaving 8 bases unmatched.

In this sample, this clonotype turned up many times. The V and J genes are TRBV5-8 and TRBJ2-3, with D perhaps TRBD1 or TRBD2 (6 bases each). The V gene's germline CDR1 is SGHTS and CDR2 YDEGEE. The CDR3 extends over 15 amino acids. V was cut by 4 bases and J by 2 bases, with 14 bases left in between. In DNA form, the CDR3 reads TGTGCCAGCAGCGCCTCGGGGGCCGTCACAGATACGCAGTATTTT. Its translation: CASSASGAVTDTQYF.

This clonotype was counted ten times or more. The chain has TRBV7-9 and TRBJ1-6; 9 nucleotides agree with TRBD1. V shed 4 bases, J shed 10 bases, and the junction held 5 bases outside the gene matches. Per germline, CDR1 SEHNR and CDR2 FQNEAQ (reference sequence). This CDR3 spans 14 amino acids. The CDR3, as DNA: TGTGCCAGCAGCTCGGGACAGGGCAAATCACCCCTCCACTTT. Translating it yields CASSSGQGKSPLHF.

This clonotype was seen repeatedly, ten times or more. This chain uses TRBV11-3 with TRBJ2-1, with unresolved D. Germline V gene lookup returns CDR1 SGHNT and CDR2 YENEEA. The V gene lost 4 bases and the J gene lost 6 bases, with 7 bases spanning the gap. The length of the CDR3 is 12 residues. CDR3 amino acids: CASSSAGNEQFF. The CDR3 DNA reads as TGTGCCAGCAGCTCGGCCGGCAATGAGCAGTTCTTC.

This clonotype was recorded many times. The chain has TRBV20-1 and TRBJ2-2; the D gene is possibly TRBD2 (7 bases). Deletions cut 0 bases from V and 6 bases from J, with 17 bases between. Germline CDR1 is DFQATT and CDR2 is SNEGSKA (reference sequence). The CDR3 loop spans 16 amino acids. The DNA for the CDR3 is TGCAGTGCTAGAGATGTAGGGGGGGCGTGGGCCGGGGAGCTGTTTTTT. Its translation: CSARDVGGAWAGELFF.

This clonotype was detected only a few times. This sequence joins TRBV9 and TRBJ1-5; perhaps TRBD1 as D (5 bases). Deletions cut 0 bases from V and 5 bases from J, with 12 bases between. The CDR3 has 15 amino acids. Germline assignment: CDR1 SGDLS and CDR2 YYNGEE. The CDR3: CASSVAGQGDQPQHF. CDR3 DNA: TGTGCCAGCAGCGTAGCTGGCCAGGGAGATCAGCCCCAGCATTTT.

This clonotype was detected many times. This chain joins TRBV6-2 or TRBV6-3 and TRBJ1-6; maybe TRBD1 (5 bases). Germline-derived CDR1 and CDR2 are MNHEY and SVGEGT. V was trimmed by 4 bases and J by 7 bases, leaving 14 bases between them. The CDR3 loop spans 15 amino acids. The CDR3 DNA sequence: TGTGCCAGCAGTTCAGGGATATTTATGAATTCACCCCTCCACTTT. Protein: CASSSGIFMNSPLHF.

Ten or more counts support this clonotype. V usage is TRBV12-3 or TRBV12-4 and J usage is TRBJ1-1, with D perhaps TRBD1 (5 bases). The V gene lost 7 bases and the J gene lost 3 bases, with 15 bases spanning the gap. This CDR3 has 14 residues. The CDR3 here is CASKRQQTHTEAFF. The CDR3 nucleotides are TGTGCCAGCAAGAGACAGCAAACACACACTGAAGCTTTCTTT.

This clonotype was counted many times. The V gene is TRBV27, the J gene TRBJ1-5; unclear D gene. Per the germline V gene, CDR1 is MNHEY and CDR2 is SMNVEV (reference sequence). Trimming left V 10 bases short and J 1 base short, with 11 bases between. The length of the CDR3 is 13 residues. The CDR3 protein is CATSAGSNQPQHF. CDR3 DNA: TGTGCCACCTCCGCGGGGAGCAATCAGCCCCAGCATTTT.

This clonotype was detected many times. CDR3 DNA sequence: TGCGCCAGCAGCGACTCGGGGGCGAACGGAGATACGCAGTATTTT. Its translation: CASSDSGANGDTQYF. The rearrangement uses TRBV5-1 and TRBJ2-3; D tentatively reads TRBD1 or TRBD2 (6 bases each). There are 15 residues in the CDR3. The V end was cut by 4 bases, the J end by 5 bases, with 17 bases between. Germline lookup yields CDR1 SGHRS and CDR2 YFSETQ.

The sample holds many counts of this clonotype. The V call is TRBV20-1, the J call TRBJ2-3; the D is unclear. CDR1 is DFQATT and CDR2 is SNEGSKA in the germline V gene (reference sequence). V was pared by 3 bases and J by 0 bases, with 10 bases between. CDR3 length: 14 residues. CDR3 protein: CSASLRPSTDTQYF. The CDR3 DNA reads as TGCAGTGCTAGCTTAAGACCTAGCACAGATACGCAGTATTTT.

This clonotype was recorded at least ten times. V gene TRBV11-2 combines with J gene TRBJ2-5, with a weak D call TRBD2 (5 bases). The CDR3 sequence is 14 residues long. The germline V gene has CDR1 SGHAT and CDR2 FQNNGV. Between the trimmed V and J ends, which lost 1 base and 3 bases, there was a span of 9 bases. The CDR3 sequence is CASSLGFGEETQYF. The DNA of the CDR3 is TGTGCCAGCAGCTTAGGCTTCGGGGAAGAGACCCAGTACTTC. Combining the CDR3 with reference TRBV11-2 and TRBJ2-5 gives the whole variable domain EAGVAQSPRYKIIEKRQSVAFWCNPISGHATLYWYQQILGQGPKLLIQFQNNGVVDDSQLPKDRFSAERLKGVDSTLKIQPAKLEDSAVYLCASSLGFGEETQYFGPGTRLLVL.

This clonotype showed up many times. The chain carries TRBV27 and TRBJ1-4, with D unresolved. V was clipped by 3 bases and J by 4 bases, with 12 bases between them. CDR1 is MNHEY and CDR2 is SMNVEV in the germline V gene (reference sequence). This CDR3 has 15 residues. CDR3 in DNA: TGTGCCAGCAGTTTTCGACCGGGCGGTAATGAAAAACTGTTTTTT. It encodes CASSFRPGGNEKLFF.